This T cell receptor (beta chain) stems from a study of T-cell memory formation after mild COVID-19. Employing constant-segment primers, 5'RACE generated TCR alpha and TCR beta cDNA libraries bearing sample barcodes and UMIs. TCRdb used MiXCR to reprocess the 5' RACE reads, holding one entry per CDR3 protein. The sample includes 140,000 to 150,000 distinct CDR3 sequences, roughly 24% of them seen just once. Study-wide points: Clones that shrank (day 15 to 85) were balanced CD4/CD8, whereas later expanders leaned CD4+. Mainly in CM and EM were contracting CD4+ clones; CD8+ were in EMRA. Pre-infection memory showed some responding clones, and this suggested that cross-reactive memory joined.

In its sample, this clonotype was seen a few times. Its antigen is unidentified. V was cut by 0 bases and J by 0 bases, with 7 bases left in between. Germline assignment: CDR1 SGHRS and CDR2 YFSETQ. This CDR3 spans 14 amino acids. V is TRBV5-1 and J is TRBJ2-7; D call uncertain. This TCR was sampled from an adult woman who had mild COVID-19 (a few samples of this study predate the infection). Cell type and time point are not known. The sample comprised PBMCs or a T cell subset sorted from them (not recorded which). CDR3 loop: CASSLEGNSYEQYF. The DNA of the CDR3 is TGCGCCAGCAGCTTGGAGGGTAACTCCTACGAGCAGTACTTC. The whole variable domain, remainder taken from reference TRBV5-1 and TRBJ2-7, is KAGVTQTPRYLIKTRGQQVTLSCSPISGHRSVSWYQQTPGQGLQFLFEYFSETQRNKGNFPGRFSGRQFSNSRSEMNVSTLELGDSALYLCASSLEGNSYEQYFGPGTRLTVT.